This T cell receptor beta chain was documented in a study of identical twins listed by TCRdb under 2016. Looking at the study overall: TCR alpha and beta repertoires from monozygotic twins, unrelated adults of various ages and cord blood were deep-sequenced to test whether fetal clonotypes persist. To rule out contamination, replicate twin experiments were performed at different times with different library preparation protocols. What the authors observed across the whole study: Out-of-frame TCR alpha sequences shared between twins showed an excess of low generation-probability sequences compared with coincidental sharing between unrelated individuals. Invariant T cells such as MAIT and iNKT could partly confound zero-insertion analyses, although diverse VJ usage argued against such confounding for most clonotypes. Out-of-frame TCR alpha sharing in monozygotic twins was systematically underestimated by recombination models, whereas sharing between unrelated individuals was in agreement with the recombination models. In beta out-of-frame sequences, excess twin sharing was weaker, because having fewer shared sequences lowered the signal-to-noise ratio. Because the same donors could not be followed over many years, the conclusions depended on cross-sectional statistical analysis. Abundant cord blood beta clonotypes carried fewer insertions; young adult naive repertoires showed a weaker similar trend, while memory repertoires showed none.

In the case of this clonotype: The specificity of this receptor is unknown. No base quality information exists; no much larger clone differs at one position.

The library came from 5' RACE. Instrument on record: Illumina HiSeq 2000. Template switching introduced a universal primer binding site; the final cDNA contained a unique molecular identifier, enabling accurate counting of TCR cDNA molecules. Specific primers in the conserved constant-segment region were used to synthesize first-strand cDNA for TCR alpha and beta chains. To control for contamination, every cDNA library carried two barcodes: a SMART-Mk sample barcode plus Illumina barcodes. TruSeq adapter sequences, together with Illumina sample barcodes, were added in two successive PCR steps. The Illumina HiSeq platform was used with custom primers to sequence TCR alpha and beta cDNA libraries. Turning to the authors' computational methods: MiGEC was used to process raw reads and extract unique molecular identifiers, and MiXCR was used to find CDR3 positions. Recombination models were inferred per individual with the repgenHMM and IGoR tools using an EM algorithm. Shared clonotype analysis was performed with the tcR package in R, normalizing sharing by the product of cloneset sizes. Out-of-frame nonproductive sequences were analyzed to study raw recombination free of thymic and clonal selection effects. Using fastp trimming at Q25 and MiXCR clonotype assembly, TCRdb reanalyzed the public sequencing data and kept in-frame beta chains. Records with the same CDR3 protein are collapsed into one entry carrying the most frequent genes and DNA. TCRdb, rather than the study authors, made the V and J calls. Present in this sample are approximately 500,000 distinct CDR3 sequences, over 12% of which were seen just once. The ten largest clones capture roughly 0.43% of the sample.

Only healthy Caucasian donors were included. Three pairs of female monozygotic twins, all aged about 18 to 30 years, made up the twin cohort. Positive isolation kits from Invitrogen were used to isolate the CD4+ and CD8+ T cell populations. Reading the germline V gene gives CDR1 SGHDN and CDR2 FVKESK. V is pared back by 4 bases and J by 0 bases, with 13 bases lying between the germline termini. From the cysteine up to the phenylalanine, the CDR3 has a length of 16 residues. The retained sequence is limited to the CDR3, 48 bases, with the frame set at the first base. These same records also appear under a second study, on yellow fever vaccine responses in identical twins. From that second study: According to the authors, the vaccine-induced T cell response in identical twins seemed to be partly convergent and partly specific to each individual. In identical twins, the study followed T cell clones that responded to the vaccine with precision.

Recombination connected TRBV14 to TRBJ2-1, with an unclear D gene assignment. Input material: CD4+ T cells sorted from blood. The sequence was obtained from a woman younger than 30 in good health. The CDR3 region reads CASSPEMALSYNEQFF. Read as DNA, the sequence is TGTGCCAGCAGCCCTGAGATGGCTCTCTCCTACAATGAGCAGTTCTTC.